The present T cell receptor beta chain was sequenced within a study of low-dose radiotherapy and immunotherapy resistance in tumors. The overall study: Intravenous administration to patients comprised nivolumab at 240 mg every two weeks and ipilimumab at 1 mg/kg every six weeks. Once cycle 1 day 1 began, patients took oral aspirin 300 mg daily for four cycles.

Alpha- and beta-chain coverage of first-strand cDNA came from TRAV- and TRBV-specific primers. TCRs underwent 20 PCR cycles of amplification with a constant-region primer and V-primer adapter. After the mRNA was isolated, it was amplified using in vitro transcription. TCRdb redid the calling of the reads with MiXCR, one entry per CDR3 protein. The sample has around 83,000 distinct CDR3 sequences; approximately 17% are singletons. Many counts were recorded for this clonotype. Noted time point: before trial treatment. The donors' treatment consisted of nivolumab, ipilimumab, aspirin, low-dose cyclophosphamide and low-dose radiotherapy. Germline CDR1 reads SGHNT; CDR2 reads YYREEE (reference sequence). The CDR3 totals 14 residues. Between the trimmed V and J ends, which lost 0 bases and 2 bases, there was a span of 8 bases.

This TCR came from a male donor with prostate cancer. The sequencing used PBMCs, collected before treatment. J is TRBJ1-1 and V is TRBV5-4; D remains ambiguous. In DNA, the CDR3 is TGTGCCAGCAGCTTGGCGGTCAGAAACACTGAAGCTTTCTTT. It codes for CASSLAVRNTEAFF.